This T cell receptor (beta chain) was sequenced for a study of technical replicates of blood from several donors. Sequencing was performed with immunoSEQ multiplex PCR; in TCRdb, only in-frame clones are kept and a portion is missing. The sample contains tens of thousands of clones, roughly 94% of which appear only once. Sequenced material: T cells isolated from PBMCs. This clonotype was sampled from a human donor in good health.

The CDR3 DNA follows: TGCGCCAGCAGCCAAGAAGAGCGGAGCTCCTACAATGAGCAGTTCTTC. Translating it yields CASSQEERSSYNEQFF. The gene calls are TRBV4-1 and TRBJ2-1, with D maybe TRBD2 (5 bases). CDR3 length equals 16 residues. V lost 0 bases and J 0 bases, leaving 9 bases between the germline ends. From germline, CDR1 is MGHRA and CDR2 YSYEKL.